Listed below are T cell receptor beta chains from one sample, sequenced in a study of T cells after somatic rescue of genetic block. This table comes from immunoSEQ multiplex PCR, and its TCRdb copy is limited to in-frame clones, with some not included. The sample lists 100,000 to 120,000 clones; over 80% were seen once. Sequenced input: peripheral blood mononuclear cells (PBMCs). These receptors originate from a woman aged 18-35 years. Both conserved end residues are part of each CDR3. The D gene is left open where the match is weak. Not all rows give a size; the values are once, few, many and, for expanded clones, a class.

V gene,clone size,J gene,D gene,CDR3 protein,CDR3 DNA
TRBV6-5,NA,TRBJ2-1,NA,CASSYSRTMNNEQFF,TGTGCCAGCAGTTACTCGAGGACTATGAACAATGAGCAGTTCTTC
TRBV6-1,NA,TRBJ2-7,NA,CASGPRVWYEQYF,TGTGCCAGCGGTCCCAGGGTCTGGTACGAGCAGTACTTC
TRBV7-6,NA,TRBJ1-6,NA,CASSLAADNSPLHF,TGTGCCAGCAGCTTAGCTGCAGACAATTCACCCCTCCACTTT
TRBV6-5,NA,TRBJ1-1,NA,CASSEAIPDEAFF,TGTGCCAGCAGCGAAGCCATCCCCGATGAAGCTTTCTTT
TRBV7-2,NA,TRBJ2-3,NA,CASSLGLTDTQYF,TGTGCCAGCAGCTTAGGCCTTACAGATACGCAGTATTTT
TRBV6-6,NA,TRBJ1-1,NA,CASSAGTGGNTEAFF,TGTGCCAGCAGCGCGGGAACGGGGGGTAACACTGAAGCTTTCTTT
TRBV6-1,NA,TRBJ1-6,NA,CASSRTANSPLHF,TGTGCCAGCAGCCGGACAGCAAATTCACCCCTCCACTTT
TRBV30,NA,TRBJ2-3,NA,CAWSPPSSMDTQYF,TGTGCCTGGAGTCCTCCGTCTTCAATGGATACGCAGTATTTT
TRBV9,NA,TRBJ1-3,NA,CASSVESVFGNTIYF,TGTGCCAGCAGCGTAGAGTCTGTATTTGGAAACACCATATATTTT
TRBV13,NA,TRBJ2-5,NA,CASSLWRETQYF,TGTGCCAGCAGCTTGTGGCGAGAGACCCAGTACTTC
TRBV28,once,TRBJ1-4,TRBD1,CASRRQGAIPPSGEKLFF,TGTGCCAGCAGAAGACAGGGGGCGATCCCCCCTTCTGGTGAAAAACTGTTTTTT
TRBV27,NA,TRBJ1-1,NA,CASLAWGGTEAFF,TGTGCCAGCCTTGCCTGGGGCGGCACTGAAGCTTTCTTT
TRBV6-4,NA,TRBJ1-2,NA,CASSHGGDYGYTF,TGTGCCAGCAGCCACGGAGGGGATTATGGCTACACCTTC
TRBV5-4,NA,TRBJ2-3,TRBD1,CASSLARDRITDTQYF,TGTGCCAGCAGCTTGGCGCGGGACAGGATCACAGATACGCAGTATTTT
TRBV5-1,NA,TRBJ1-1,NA,CASTAGADQNTEAFF,TGCGCCAGTACTGCGGGGGCCGACCAGAACACTGAAGCTTTCTTT
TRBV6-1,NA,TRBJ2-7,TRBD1,CASSEGTARTNEQYF,TGTGCCAGCAGTGAGGGGACAGCAAGGACGAACGAGCAGTACTTC
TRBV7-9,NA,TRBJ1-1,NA,CASSLVQPNTEAFF,TGTGCCAGCAGCTTAGTCCAGCCTAACACTGAAGCTTTCTTT
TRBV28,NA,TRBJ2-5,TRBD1,CASRGGQGSQETQYF,TGTGCCAGCCGAGGGGGACAGGGCTCTCAGGAGACCCAGTACTTC